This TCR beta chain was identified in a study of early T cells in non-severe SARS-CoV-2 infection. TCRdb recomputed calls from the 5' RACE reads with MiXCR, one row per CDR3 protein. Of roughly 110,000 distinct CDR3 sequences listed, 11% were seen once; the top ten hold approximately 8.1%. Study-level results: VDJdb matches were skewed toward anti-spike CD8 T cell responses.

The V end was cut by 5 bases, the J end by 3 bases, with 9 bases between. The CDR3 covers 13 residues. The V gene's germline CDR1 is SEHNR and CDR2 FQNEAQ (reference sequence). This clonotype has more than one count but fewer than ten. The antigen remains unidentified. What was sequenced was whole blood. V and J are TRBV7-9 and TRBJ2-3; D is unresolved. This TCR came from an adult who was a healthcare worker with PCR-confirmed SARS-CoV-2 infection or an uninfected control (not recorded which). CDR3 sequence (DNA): TGTGCCAGCAGCGAAACAACTACAGATACGCAGTATTTT. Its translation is CASSETTTDTQYF. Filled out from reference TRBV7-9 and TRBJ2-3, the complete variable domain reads DTGVSQNPRHKITKRGQNVTFRCDPISEHNRLYWYRQTLGQGPEFLTYFQNEAQLEKSRLLSDRFSAERPKGSFSTLEIQRTEQGDSAMYLCASSETTTDTQYFGPGTRLTVL.